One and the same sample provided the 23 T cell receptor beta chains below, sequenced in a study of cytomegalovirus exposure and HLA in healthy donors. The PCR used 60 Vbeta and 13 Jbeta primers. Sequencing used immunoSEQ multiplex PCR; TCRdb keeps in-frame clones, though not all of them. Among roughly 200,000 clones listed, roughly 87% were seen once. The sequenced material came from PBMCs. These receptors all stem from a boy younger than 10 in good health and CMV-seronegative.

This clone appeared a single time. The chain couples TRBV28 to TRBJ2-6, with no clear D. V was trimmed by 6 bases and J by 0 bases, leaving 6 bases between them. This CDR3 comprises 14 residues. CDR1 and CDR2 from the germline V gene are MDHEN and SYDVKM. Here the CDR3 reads CASRRYSGANVLTF. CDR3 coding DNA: TGTGCCAGCAGGCGGTACTCTGGGGCCAACGTCCTGACTTTC.

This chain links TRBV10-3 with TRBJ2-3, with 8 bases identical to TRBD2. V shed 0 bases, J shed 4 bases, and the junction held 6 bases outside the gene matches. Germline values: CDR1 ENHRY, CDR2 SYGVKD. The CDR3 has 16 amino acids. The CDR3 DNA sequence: TGTGCCATCAGTGAGTCGTTTAGCGGGAACCCAGATACGCAGTATTTT. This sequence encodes CAISESFSGNPDTQYF.

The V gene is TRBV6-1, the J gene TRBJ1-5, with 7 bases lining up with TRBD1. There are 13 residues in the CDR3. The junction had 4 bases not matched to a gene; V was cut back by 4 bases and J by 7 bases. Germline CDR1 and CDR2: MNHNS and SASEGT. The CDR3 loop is CASSGQGGQPQHF. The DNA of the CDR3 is TGTGCCAGCAGTGGACAGGGTGGACAGCCCCAGCATTTT.

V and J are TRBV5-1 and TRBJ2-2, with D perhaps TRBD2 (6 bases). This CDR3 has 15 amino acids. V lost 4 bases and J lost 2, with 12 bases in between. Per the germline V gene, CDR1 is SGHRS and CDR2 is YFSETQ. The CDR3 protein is CASSRSSANTGELFF. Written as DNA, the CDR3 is TGCGCCAGCAGCAGGTCTAGCGCTAACACCGGGGAGCTGTTTTTT.

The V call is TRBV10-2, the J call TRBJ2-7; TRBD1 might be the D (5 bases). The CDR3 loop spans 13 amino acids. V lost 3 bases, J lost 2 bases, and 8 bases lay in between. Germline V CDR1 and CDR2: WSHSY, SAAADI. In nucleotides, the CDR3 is TGCGCCAGCAGTGAAGGGGTTGCCTACGAGCAGTACTTC. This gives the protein CASSEGVAYEQYF.

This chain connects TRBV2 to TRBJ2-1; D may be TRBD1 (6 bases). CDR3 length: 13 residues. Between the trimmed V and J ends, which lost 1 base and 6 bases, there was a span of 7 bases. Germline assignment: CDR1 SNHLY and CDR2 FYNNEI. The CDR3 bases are TGTGCCAGCAGTGAAGAACAGGGCAATGAGCAGTTCTTC. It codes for CASSEEQGNEQFF.

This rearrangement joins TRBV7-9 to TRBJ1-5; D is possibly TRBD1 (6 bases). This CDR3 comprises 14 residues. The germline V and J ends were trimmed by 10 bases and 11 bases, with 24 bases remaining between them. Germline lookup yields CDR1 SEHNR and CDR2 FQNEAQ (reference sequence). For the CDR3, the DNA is TGTGCCAAGGGGGGAGGGGTGGTTTTTCGGGCCCAGCATTTT. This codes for CAKGGGVVFRAQHF.

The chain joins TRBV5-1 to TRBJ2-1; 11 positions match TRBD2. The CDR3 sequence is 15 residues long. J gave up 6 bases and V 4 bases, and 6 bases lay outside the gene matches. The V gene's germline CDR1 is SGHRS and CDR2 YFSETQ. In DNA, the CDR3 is TGCGCCAGCAGCCCCCTAGCGGGAGGTCCCAATGAGCAGTTCTTC. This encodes CASSPLAGGPNEQFF.

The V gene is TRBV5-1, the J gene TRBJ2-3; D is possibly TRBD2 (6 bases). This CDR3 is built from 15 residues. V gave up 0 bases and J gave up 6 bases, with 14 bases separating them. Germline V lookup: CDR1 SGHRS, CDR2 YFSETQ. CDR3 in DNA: TGCGCCAGCAGCTTGGGTGGGACTCGGGGTGATACGCAGTATTTT. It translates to CASSLGGTRGDTQYF.

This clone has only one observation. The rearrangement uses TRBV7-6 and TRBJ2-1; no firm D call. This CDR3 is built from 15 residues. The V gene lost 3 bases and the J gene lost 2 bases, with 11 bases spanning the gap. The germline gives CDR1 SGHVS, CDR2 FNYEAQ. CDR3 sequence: CASSFSSSPYNEQFF. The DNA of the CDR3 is TGTGCCAGCAGCTTTAGTTCATCCCCCTACAATGAGCAGTTCTTC.

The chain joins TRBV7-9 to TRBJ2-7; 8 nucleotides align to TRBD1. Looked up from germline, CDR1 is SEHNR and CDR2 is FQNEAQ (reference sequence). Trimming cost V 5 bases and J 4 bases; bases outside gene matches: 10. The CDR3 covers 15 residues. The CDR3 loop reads CASSPGTGSNYEQYF. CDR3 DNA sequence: TGTGCCAGCAGCCCCGGGACAGGTAGTAATTACGAGCAGTACTTC.

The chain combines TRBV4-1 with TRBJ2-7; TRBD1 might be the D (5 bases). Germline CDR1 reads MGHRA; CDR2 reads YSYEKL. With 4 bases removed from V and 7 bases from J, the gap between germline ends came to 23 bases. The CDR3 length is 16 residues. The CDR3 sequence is CASSPLPAGLRWEQYF. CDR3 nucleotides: TGCGCCAGCAGCCCCCTACCGGCAGGGTTGAGGTGGGAGCAGTACTTC.

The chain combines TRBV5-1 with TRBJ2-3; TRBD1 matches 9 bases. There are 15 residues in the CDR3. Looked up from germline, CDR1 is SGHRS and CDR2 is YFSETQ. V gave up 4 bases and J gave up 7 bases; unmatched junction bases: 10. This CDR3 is CASSPGQGFPYTQYF. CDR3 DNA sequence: TGCGCCAGCAGCCCGGGACAGGGCTTTCCTTATACGCAGTATTTT.

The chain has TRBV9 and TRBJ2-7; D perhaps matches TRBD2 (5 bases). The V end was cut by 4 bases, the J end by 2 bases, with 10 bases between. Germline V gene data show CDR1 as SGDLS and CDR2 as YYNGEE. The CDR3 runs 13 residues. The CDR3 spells CASSLRLTYEQYF. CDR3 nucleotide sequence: TGTGCCAGCAGCTTACGACTAACCTACGAGCAGTACTTC.

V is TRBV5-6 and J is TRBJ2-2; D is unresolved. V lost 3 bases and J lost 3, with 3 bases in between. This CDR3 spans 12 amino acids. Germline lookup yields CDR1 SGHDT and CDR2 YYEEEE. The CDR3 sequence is CASSSDTGELFF. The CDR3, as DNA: TGTGCCAGCAGCTCGGACACCGGGGAGCTGTTTTTT. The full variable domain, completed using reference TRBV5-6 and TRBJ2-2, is DAGVTQSPTHLIKTRGQQVTLRCSPKSGHDTVSWYQQALGQGPQFIFQYYEEEERQRGNFPDRFSGHQFPNYSSELNVNALLLGDSALYLCASSSDTGELFFGEGSRLTVL.

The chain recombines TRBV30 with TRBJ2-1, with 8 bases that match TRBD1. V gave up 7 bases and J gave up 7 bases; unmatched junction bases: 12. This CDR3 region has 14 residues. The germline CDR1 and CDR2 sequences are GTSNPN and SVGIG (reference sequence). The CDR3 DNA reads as TGTGCCTTGGAAGACAGGGGTTGGGGGAATGAGCAGTTCTTC. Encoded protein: CALEDRGWGNEQFF. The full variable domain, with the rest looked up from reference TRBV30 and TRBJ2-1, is SQTIHQWPATLVQPVGSPLSLECTVEGTSNPNLYWYRQAAGRGLQLLFYSVGIGQISSEVPQNLSASRPQDRQFILSSKKLLLSDSGFYLCALEDRGWGNEQFFGPGTRLTVL.

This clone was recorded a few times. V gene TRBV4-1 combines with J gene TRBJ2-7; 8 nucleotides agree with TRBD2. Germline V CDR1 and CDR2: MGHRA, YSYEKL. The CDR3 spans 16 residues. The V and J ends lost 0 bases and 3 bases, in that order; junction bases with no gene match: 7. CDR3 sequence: CASSQDPAGGFYEQYF. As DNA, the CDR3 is TGCGCCAGCAGCCAAGATCCGGCGGGAGGATTCTACGAGCAGTACTTC.

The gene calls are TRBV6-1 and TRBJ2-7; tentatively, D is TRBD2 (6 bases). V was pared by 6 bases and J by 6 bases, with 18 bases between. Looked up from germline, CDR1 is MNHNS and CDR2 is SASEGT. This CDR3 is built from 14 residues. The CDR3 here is CASSHQVGGTEQYF. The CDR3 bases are TGTGCCAGCAGCCACCAGGTGGGGGGTACCGAGCAGTACTTC.

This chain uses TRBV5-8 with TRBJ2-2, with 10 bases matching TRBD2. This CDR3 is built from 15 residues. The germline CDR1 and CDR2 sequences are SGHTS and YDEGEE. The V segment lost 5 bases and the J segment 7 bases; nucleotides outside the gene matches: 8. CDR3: CASRQAGGPLGELFF. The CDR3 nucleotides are TGTGCCAGCAGACAAGCGGGAGGGCCACTCGGGGAGCTGTTTTTT.

The CDR3 DNA is TGTGCCAGCAGCCTCTACGGACAGGGGAACACTGAAGCTTTCTTT. Its protein product is CASSLYGQGNTEAFF. V usage is TRBV7-3 and J usage is TRBJ1-1; 8 nucleotides match TRBD1. Germline lookup yields CDR1 SGHTA and CDR2 FQGTGA. After removal of 5 bases from V and 1 base from J, the junction contained 6 bases not matched to a gene. This CDR3 contains 15 residues. Variable domain in full (rest from reference TRBV7-3 and TRBJ1-1): GAGVSQTPSNKVTEKGKYVELRCDPISGHTALYWYRQSLGQGPEFLIYFQGTGAADDSGLPNDRFFAVRPEGSVSTLKIQRTERGDSAVYLCASSLYGQGNTEAFFGQGTRLTVV.

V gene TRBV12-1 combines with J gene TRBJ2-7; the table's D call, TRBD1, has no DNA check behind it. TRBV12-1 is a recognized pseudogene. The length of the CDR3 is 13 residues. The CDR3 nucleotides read TGTGCCAGCAGCTTTCCCAGGGCCTACGAGCAGTACTTC. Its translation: CASSFPRAYEQYF.

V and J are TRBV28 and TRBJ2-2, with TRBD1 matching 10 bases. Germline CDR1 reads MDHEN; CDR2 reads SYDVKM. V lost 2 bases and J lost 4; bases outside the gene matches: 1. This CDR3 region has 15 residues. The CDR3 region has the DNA TGTGCCAGCAGTTTAGGGACAGGGGTCACCGGGGAGCTGTTTTTT. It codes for CASSLGTGVTGELFF.

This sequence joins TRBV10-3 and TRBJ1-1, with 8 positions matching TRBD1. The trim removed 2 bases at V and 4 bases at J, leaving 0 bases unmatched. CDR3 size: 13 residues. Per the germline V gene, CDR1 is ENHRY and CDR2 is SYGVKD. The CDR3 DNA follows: TGTGCCATCAGTGAGACAGGGGGCACTGAAGCTTTCTTT. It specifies CAISETGGTEAFF.